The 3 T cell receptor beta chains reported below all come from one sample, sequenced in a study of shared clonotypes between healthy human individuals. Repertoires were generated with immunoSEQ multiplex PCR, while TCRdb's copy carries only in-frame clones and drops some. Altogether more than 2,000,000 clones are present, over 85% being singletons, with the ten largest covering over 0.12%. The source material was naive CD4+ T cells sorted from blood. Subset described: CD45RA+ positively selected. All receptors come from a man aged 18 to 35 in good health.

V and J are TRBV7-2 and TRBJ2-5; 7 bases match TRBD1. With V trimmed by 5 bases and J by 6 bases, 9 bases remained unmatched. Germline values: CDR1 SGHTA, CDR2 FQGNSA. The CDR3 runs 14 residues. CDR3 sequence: CASSVEQGSKTQYF. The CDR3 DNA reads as TGTGCCAGCAGCGTAGAACAGGGGTCAAAGACCCAGTACTTC.

The CDR3 spells CASSRTVDQPQHF. CDR3 sequence (DNA): TGTGCCAGCAGCAGGACAGTTGATCAGCCCCAGCATTTT. The gene calls are TRBV6-5 and TRBJ1-5, with D possibly being TRBD1 (6 bases). CDR1 is MNHEY, CDR2 SVGAGI, per germline. The CDR3 covers 13 residues. V lost 6 bases, J lost 5 bases, and 11 bases lay in between.

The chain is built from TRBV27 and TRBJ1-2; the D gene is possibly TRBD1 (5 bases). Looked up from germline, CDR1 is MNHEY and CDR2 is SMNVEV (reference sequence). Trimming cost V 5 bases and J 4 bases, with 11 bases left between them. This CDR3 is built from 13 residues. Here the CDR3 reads CASSQRGPYGYTF. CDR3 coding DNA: TGTGCCAGCAGTCAAAGGGGCCCCTATGGCTACACCTTC.